The entry that follows covers one T cell receptor (beta chain) sequence. Trimming cost V 8 bases and J 0 bases; bases outside gene matches: 8. The CDR3 runs 16 residues. Germline V lookup: CDR1 MDHEN, CDR2 SYDVKM. The sample belongs to a study of T cell changes during pregnancy in multiple sclerosis. Profiled with immunoSEQ multiplex PCR; TCRdb holds only in-frame clones, not every one. Of roughly 70,000 clones in the sample, more than 85% were seen once. This receptor was identified in a female donor with multiple sclerosis, enrolled in a pregnancy study. The chain links TRBV28 to TRBJ1-3; 9 bases are shared with TRBD1. The specimen was peripheral blood, collected in the first trimester of pregnancy. CDR3 sequence: CASLPGQGLSGNTIYF. The CDR3 nucleotides read TGTGCCAGCTTGCCGGGACAGGGACTCTCTGGAAACACCATATATTTT.